The present TCR beta chain was sequenced within a study of cytomegalovirus exposure and HLA in healthy donors. The PCR ran on 60 Vbeta and 13 Jbeta primers. Sequenced by immunoSEQ multiplex PCR; TCRdb stores in-frame clones only, minus some. The sample contains some 150,000 clones, approximately 80% of which appear only once. CDR1 SGHKS and CDR2 YYEKEE come from the germline V gene (reference sequence). This CDR3 contains 14 residues. V dropped 4 bases and J dropped 3; count of bases not matched to a gene: 2. This sequence was found in a man aged 25 to 40 in good health and CMV-seropositive. The chain employs TRBV5-5 and TRBJ2-7; 12 bases agree with TRBD2. The specimen sequenced was PBMCs. The CDR3 loop reads CASSMGLAGYEQYF. The CDR3 DNA is TGTGCCAGCAGCATGGGACTAGCGGGCTACGAGCAGTACTTC. Full variable domain (outside the CDR3, taken from reference TRBV5-5 and TRBJ2-7): DAGVTQSPTHLIKTRGQQVTLRCSPISGHKSVSWYQQVLGQGPQFIFQYYEKEERGRGNFPDRFSARQFPNYSSELNVNALLLGDSALYLCASSMGLAGYEQYFGPGTRLTVT.